This T cell receptor (beta chain) was recorded in a study of T cell changes during pregnancy in multiple sclerosis. Assay: immunoSEQ multiplex PCR; the TCRdb copy retains only in-frame clones and omits some. Seen here are approximately 47,000 clones, 94% observed once, and the top ten hold roughly 0.5%. The junction had 5 bases not matched to a gene; V was cut back by 6 bases and J by 1 base. The V gene's germline CDR1 is SQVTM and CDR2 ANQGSEA. This CDR3 comprises 13 residues. Worth noting for this clone: The same CDR3 arises from other DNA sequences in this sample as well.

This clonotype was obtained from a female donor with multiple sclerosis, enrolled in a pregnancy study. Sample: CD4+ T cells from peripheral blood mononuclear cells, taken in the first trimester of pregnancy. The rearrangement uses TRBV29-1 and TRBJ1-1, with 7 bases that match TRBD1. The CDR3 DNA follows: TGCAGCGTGGAGGGACAGCAGAACACTGAAGCTTTCTTT. Amino acid sequence: CSVEGQQNTEAFF.